These T cell receptor beta chains were read from a single sample in a study of regulatory T cells in long-lasting Graves disease. TCRdb used MiXCR to reprocess the multiplex PCR reads, holding one entry per CDR3 protein. The sample has hundreds of thousands of distinct CDR3 sequences; approximately 23% are singletons. Here the sequenced sample was peripheral blood mononuclear cells (PBMCs), taken when the disease was refractory, from a patient treated with antithyroid drugs. The receptor source for this set is a female donor with Graves disease. Both conserved end residues are part of each CDR3. Each record gives: D gene, clone size, V gene, J gene, CDR3 DNA, CDR3 protein. The D gene is left open where the match is weak. Clone size, where shown, is once, few, many, or a class for clones that have expanded.

>-|many|TRBV28|TRBJ2-7
TGTGCCAGCAGTAACAGCTACGAGCAGTACTTC
CASSNSYEQYF
>-|many|TRBV28|TRBJ2-7
TGTGCCAGCAGTCTTCAGGCCGCTCTCTCCTACGAGCAGTACTTC
CASSLQAALSYEQYF
>-|-|TRBV5-1|TRBJ2-7
TGCGCCAGCAGCTTCCGGTTGGGGGACGAGCAGTACTTC
CASSFRLGDEQYF
>TRBD1|few|TRBV19|TRBJ1-2
TGTGCCAGTAGTCATCTACAGGGGGCGCCGAGGGACTATGGCTACACCTTC
CASSHLQGAPRDYGYTF
>-|-|TRBV7-3|TRBJ2-5
TGTGCCAGCAGCTTAATGGGTTTGACAGGACTTTACTTC
CASSLMGLTGLYF
>-|many|TRBV6-1|TRBJ2-7
TGTGCCAGCAGCGCCCGGGTAGGAGGGTTGGACGAGCAGTACTTC
CASSARVGGLDEQYF
>-|few|TRBV28|TRBJ2-1
TGTGCCAGCAGCGCCCTGAGCCGGGACGCCTACAATGAGCAGTTCTTC
CASSALSRDAYNEQFF
>-|-|TRBV4-3|TRBJ1-4
TGCGCCAGCAGCCAAGATTGGACGGTAACTAATGAAAAACTGTTTTTT
CASSQDWTVTNEKLFF
>-|many|TRBV28|TRBJ1-5
TGTGCCAGCAGTTTATCAGAAACAGACGAACTGCCCCAGCATTTT
CASSLSETDELPQHF
>-|many|TRBV2|TRBJ2-7
TGTGCCAGCAGTGAAGTCTACGAGCAGTACTTC
CASSEVYEQYF
>TRBD1|-|TRBV7-2|TRBJ1-3
TGTGCCAGCAGCCAAGGACAGGCCGGATCGGGCTCTGGAAACACCATATATTTT
CASSQGQAGSGSGNTIYF
>-|many|TRBV29-1|TRBJ2-7
TGCAGCGTGACAGGTAGCTCCTACGAGCAGTACTTC
CSVTGSSYEQYF
>TRBD2|many|TRBV20-1|TRBJ2-5
TGCAGTGCTAGAGATCAGTTAGCGGGAGAGACCCAGTACTTC
CSARDQLAGETQYF
>-|many|TRBV29-1|TRBJ1-1
TGCAGCGCCTTGACAGGGAACACTGAAGCTTTCTTT
CSALTGNTEAFF
>-|many|TRBV28|TRBJ2-4
TGTGCCAGCAGTCCCGGGCGGGACTTGGCCAAAAACATTCAGTACTTC
CASSPGRDLAKNIQYF
>TRBD1|-|TRBV19|TRBJ1-2
TGTGCCAGTAGTGACCCGGGACAGGGATATGGCTACACCTTC
CASSDPGQGYGYTF
>TRBD1|few|TRBV4-3|TRBJ1-1
TGCGCCAGCAGCCATAGGACAGGGAGTAACACTGAAGCTTTCTTT
CASSHRTGSNTEAFF
>-|few|TRBV10-3|TRBJ2-2
TGTGCCATCAGTACGGGACCGACTGCCACCGGGGAGCTGTTTTTT
CAISTGPTATGELFF
>-|few|TRBV4-1|TRBJ1-1
TGCGCCAGCAGCCAACCTGGACGATTCACTGAAGCTTTCTTT
CASSQPGRFTEAFF
>-|many|TRBV12-3/TRBV12-4|TRBJ2-7
TGTGCCAGCAGTCCTCAAGAGATTGGAGGTGGCTACGAGCAGTACTTC
CASSPQEIGGGYEQYF
>-|many|TRBV6-1|TRBJ1-2
TGTGCCAGCAGTGAATATCCAGCTAACTATGGCTACACCTTC
CASSEYPANYGYTF
>-|few|TRBV5-1|TRBJ1-1
TGCGCCAGCAGCTGGGATTTACGGGGGACGAACACTGAAGCTTTCTTT
CASSWDLRGTNTEAFF
>-|few|TRBV12-3/TRBV12-4|TRBJ2-3
TGTGCCAGCAGCCTCCAGGGTCCTAGCACAGATACGCAGTATTTT
CASSLQGPSTDTQYF
>TRBD2|many|TRBV7-8|TRBJ2-5
TGTGCCAGCAGATCGACTAGCGGGACCCAAGAGACCCAGTACTTC
CASRSTSGTQETQYF
>-|many|TRBV12-3/TRBV12-4|TRBJ2-1
TGTGCCAGCAGTGCGAGCGGGTCAATCAATGAGCAGTTCTTC
CASSASGSINEQFF
>-|many|TRBV12-3/TRBV12-4|TRBJ1-2
TGTGCCAGCAGTTTACCCCCAGGGGAGGGCTACACCTTC
CASSLPPGEGYTF
>-|-|TRBV30|TRBJ1-1
TGTGCCTGGAGTGTACTGGGTAAGGAAGCTTTCTTT
CAWSVLGKEAFF
>-|few|TRBV7-9|TRBJ1-1
TGTGCCAGCAGCCCTGCGGGGGGGGAAGCTTTCTTT
CASSPAGGEAFF
>-|-|TRBV5-1|TRBJ2-3
TGCGCCAGCAGCGCGGACAGCCCTAGCACAGATACGCAGTATTTT
CASSADSPSTDTQYF
>-|many|TRBV29-1|TRBJ1-1
TGCAGCGTTGACAAAGGGTCGGGGGGGACTGAAGCTTTCTTT
CSVDKGSGGTEAFF
>-|many|TRBV2|TRBJ2-2
TGTGCCAGCAGTGTTGTAATCACCGGGGAGCTGTTTTTT
CASSVVITGELFF
>-|many|TRBV28|TRBJ1-2
TGTGCCAGCAGTTTGGTCAGGGATCCGGAGGGAGGCTACACCTTC
CASSLVRDPEGGYTF
>TRBD1|many|TRBV28|TRBJ2-7
TGTGCCAGCAGCCCTGACAGGGGCACCTCCTACGAGCAGTACTTC
CASSPDRGTSYEQYF
>TRBD2|-|TRBV29-1|TRBJ2-3
TGCAGCAGCAACATAGGGCTAGCGGGAGCGGGAACGCAGTATTTT
CSSNIGLAGAGTQYF
>-|-|TRBV20-1|TRBJ2-7
TGCAGTGCGGGTCGGGGGGCCACCGCCTACGAGCAGTACTTC
CSAGRGATAYEQYF
>TRBD1|-|TRBV30|TRBJ1-2
TGTGCCTGGAGGACGGCAGGGGGCGGCGGCTACACCTTC
CAWRTAGGGGYTF